The 21 T cell receptor beta chains below all came from one sample that was sequenced in a study of response to subunit inactivated influenza vaccine. TCRdb used MiXCR to reprocess the RT-PCR reads, holding one entry per CDR3 protein. The profile shows 500,000 to 600,000 distinct CDR3 sequences, more than 15% of them singletons. The source material was CD4+ T cells sorted from PBMCs, sampled about 24 months after vaccination. These receptors were obtained from a man in his fifties or sixties who received an inactivated influenza vaccine.

This clonotype was seen more than once but under ten times. The rearrangement links TRBV3-1 to TRBJ1-2; no definite D call. The germline gives CDR1 LGHDT, CDR2 YNNKEL (reference sequence). The CDR3 covers 16 residues. V gave up 0 bases and J gave up 7 bases, with 18 bases separating them. As DNA, the CDR3 is TGTGCCAGCAGCCAAGATCGTCTGAGGCCCGGTTCTGGCTACACCTTC. This codes for CASSQDRLRPGSGYTF.

At least ten counts were recorded for this clonotype. V usage is TRBV4-1 and J usage is TRBJ1-3; the D is unclear. CDR3 size: 14 residues. V gave up 1 base and J gave up 0 bases, with 4 bases separating them. Germline V CDR1 and CDR2: MGHRA, YSYEKL. CDR3 amino acids: CASSQAGSGNTIYF. CDR3 nucleotides: TGCGCCAGCAGCCAAGCTGGCTCTGGAAACACCATATATTTT.

This clonotype was seen only once. The chain uses TRBV20-1 and TRBJ1-5; D is ambiguous. Trimming removed 8 bases at V and 2 bases at J, with 10 bases between. CDR1 and CDR2 from the germline V gene are DFQATT and SNEGSKA (reference sequence). The CDR3 covers 12 residues. CDR3: CSLGVGNQPQHF. The CDR3 DNA follows: TGCAGTTTAGGTGTTGGCAATCAGCCCCAGCATTTT.

V and J are TRBV12-3 or TRBV12-4 and TRBJ2-7; possible D gene TRBD1, 6 bases. The CDR3 totals 17 residues. The V end lost 2 bases, the J end lost 0 bases, and 17 bases lay between the germline ends. The CDR3 loop is CASSLRTESRSSYEQYF. CDR3 nucleotides: TGTGCCAGCAGTTTACGGACAGAATCGAGAAGCTCCTACGAGCAGTACTTC.

This clonotype was counted a few times. The CDR3: CASSTPRRGRSSYNEQFF. The CDR3 DNA reads TGTGCCAGCAGTACACCCAGGAGGGGTAGGAGCTCCTACAATGAGCAGTTCTTC. This rearrangement joins TRBV6-2 or TRBV6-3 to TRBJ2-1; possibly TRBD2 for D (6 bases). The V end was cut by 5 bases, the J end by 0 bases, with 20 bases between. CDR3 length: 18 amino acids. Germline-derived CDR1 and CDR2 are MNHEY and SVGEGT.

The chain has TRBV29-1 and TRBJ2-6; D remains unclear. The CDR3 is 14 residues long. Germline values: CDR1 SQVTM, CDR2 ANQGSEA. Deletions cut 4 bases from V and 0 bases from J, with 7 bases between. The CDR3 spells CSVVVGSGANVLTF. CDR3 bases: TGCAGCGTTGTTGTGGGCTCTGGGGCCAACGTCCTGACTTTC.

V is TRBV4-3 and J is TRBJ1-3; D gene ambiguous. V lost 0 bases to trimming and J lost 2 bases, with 8 bases between them. In germline, CDR1 is LGHNA, CDR2 YSLEER. The CDR3 has 15 residues. CDR3 nucleotide sequence: TGCGCCAGCAGCCAAGACCGATTGCCTGGAAACACCATATATTTT. It is translated as CASSQDRLPGNTIYF.

Many counts were recorded for this clonotype. This chain's CDR3 is CASSPGRGNTEAFF. In DNA, the CDR3 is TGCGCCAGCAGTCCCGGCAGGGGCAACACTGAAGCTTTCTTT. The chain has TRBV5-1 and TRBJ1-1; possibly TRBD1 for D (6 bases). This CDR3 is 14 amino acids long. In germline, CDR1 is SGHRS, CDR2 YFSETQ. V was trimmed by 5 bases and J by 2 bases, leaving 13 bases between them.

The chain is built from TRBV5-6 and TRBJ2-3; D ambiguous. The CDR3 has 14 residues. Germline loops: CDR1 SGHDT, CDR2 YYEEEE. The germline V and J ends were trimmed by 4 bases and 0 bases, with 9 bases remaining between them. CDR3 sequence reads: CASSLPMSTDTQYF. CDR3 DNA sequence: TGTGCCAGCAGCCTACCAATGAGCACAGATACGCAGTATTTT.

V and J are TRBV19 and TRBJ2-1, with D possibly matching TRBD1 (5 bases). The V gene lost 3 bases and the J gene lost 6 bases, with 15 bases spanning the gap. The V gene's germline CDR1 is LNHDA and CDR2 SQIVND (reference sequence). The CDR3 runs to 15 residues. This CDR3 is CASSISGRASNEQFF. In nucleotides, the CDR3 is TGTGCCAGTAGTATTAGTGGCAGGGCCAGCAATGAGCAGTTCTTC. Based on the CDR3 plus reference TRBV19 and TRBJ2-1, the full variable domain is DGGITQSPKYLFRKEGQNVTLSCEQNLNHDAMYWYRQDPGQGLRLIYYSQIVNDFQKGDIAEGYSVSREKKESFPLTVTSAQKNPTAFYLCASSISGRASNEQFFGPGTRLTVL.

The CDR3 is CASSLTYRDTIYF. Here the CDR3 DNA reads TGTGCCAGCAGCTTAACGTACAGGGACACCATATATTTT. V and J are TRBV7-3 and TRBJ1-3; weak D call: TRBD1 (6 bases). The V gene lost 0 bases and the J gene lost 8 bases, with 8 bases spanning the gap. This CDR3 is 13 amino acids long. Germline V lookup: CDR1 SGHTA, CDR2 FQGTGA.

J is TRBJ1-2 and V is TRBV20-1; D call uncertain. CDR1 is DFQATT, CDR2 SNEGSKA, per germline (reference sequence). V was pared by 0 bases and J by 8 bases, with 16 bases between. CDR3 length: 14 residues. The CDR3 nucleotides read TGCAGTGCTAGAGATCAAGTGCCCCCGGAGGGCTACACCTTC. This gives the protein CSARDQVPPEGYTF.

The table lists this clonotype with many counts. V usage is TRBV10-3 and J usage is TRBJ1-1, with TRBD1 matching over 8 bases. The CDR3 has 14 residues. With 0 bases clipped from V and 11 bases from J, the junction kept 8 bases outside the gene matches. From germline, CDR1 is ENHRY and CDR2 SYGVKD. Written as DNA, the CDR3 is TGTGCCATCAGTGAGTCGAACGGACAGGGATCCGCTTTCTTT. Translated, it gives CAISESNGQGSAFF.

The chain joins TRBV12-3 or TRBV12-4 to TRBJ2-1; perhaps TRBD1 as D (6 bases). V was pared by 5 bases and J by 7 bases, with 15 bases between. The CDR3 is made up of 14 amino acids. CDR3 DNA sequence: TGTGCCAGCAGTCCGGGACAAGCAAGTAATGAGCAGTTCTTC. Protein: CASSPGQASNEQFF.

Many counts were recorded for this clonotype. Its ends do not fully match the called genes, so a read error is possible. The chain links TRBV5-1 to TRBJ2-7; 7 bases match TRBD2. This CDR3 has 14 amino acids. Germline CDR1 reads SGHRS; CDR2 reads YFSETQ. The DNA of the CDR3 is TGTGCCAGCAGCTTATCGGGGGGTCCCTACGAGCAGTACTTC. Residues: CASSLSGGPYEQYF.

This clonotype was recorded a few times. The V gene is TRBV5-6, the J gene TRBJ2-3; no clear D. V lost 1 base and J lost 3, with 9 bases in between. Germline-derived CDR1 and CDR2 are SGHDT and YYEEEE. CDR3 size: 14 residues. The CDR3 DNA reads as TGTGCCAGCAGCTTGCCACTTAGAACAGATACGCAGTATTTT. It is translated as CASSLPLRTDTQYF.

The chain has TRBV4-1 and TRBJ2-1, with TRBD1 as a possible D gene (6 bases). Per the germline V gene, CDR1 is MGHRA and CDR2 is YSYEKL. Trimming took off 6 bases at V and 1 base at J, with 13 bases between the two ends. This CDR3 is built from 15 residues. The CDR3 spells CASRGPGTSYNEQFF. DNA of the CDR3: TGCGCCAGCAGAGGACCCGGGACATCCTACAATGAGCAGTTCTTC.

The chain employs TRBV15 and TRBJ2-7; no firm D call. V was pared by 0 bases and J by 2 bases, with 5 bases between. From germline, CDR1 is LNHNV and CDR2 YYDKDF (reference sequence). The CDR3 is 13 amino acids. The CDR3 is CATSRDKPYEQYF. CDR3 nucleotide sequence: TGTGCCACCAGCAGAGATAAGCCCTACGAGCAGTACTTC.

The chain carries TRBV7-8 and TRBJ2-1; 8 bases map to TRBD2. Trimming removed 1 base from V and 1 base from J; junction bases left unmatched: 6. The CDR3 sequence is 17 residues long. Germline CDR1 reads SGHVS; CDR2 reads FQNEAQ. CDR3 amino acids: CASSLGASGRSYNEQFF. CDR3 DNA: TGTGCCAGCAGCTTAGGAGCTAGCGGGCGATCCTACAATGAGCAGTTCTTC.

This clonotype has more than one count but fewer than ten. The chain links TRBV3-1 to TRBJ2-2; TRBD1 aligns across 7 bases. This CDR3 is 18 amino acids long. With V trimmed by 0 bases and J by 6 bases, 13 bases remained unmatched. In germline, CDR1 is LGHDT, CDR2 YNNKEL (reference sequence). The DNA for the CDR3 is TGTGCCAGCAGCCAAGATCCCGGGACAGTGCCACATCCCGGGGAGCTGTTTTTT. Translating it yields CASSQDPGTVPHPGELFF.

This clonotype was found a few times. The chain uses TRBV6-2 or TRBV6-3 and TRBJ2-7; perhaps TRBD1 as D (6 bases). Germline loops: CDR1 MNHEY, CDR2 SVGEGT. This CDR3 contains 16 residues. The germline V and J ends were trimmed by 0 bases and 2 bases, with 14 bases remaining between them. The CDR3 region is CASSYSRTALTYEQYF. The CDR3 coding sequence is TGTGCCAGCAGTTACTCGCGGACAGCCTTGACCTACGAGCAGTACTTC.